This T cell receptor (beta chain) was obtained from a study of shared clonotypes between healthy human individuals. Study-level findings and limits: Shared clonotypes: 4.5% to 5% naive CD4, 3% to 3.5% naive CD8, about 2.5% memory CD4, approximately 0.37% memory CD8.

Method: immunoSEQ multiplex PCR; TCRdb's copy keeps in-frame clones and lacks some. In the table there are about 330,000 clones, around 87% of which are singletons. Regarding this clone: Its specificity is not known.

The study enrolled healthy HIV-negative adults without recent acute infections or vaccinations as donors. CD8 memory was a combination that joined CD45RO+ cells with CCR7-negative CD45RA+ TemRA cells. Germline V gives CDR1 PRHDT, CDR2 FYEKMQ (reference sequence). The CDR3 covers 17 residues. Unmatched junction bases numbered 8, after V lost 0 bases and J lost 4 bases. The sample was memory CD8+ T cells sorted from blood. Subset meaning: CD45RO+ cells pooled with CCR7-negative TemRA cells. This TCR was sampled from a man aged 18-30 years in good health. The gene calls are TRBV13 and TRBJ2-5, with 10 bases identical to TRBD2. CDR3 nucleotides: TGTGCCAGCAGCTTAGGACTAGCGGGACCATGGGGAGAGACCCAGTACTTC. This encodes CASSLGLAGPWGETQYF.